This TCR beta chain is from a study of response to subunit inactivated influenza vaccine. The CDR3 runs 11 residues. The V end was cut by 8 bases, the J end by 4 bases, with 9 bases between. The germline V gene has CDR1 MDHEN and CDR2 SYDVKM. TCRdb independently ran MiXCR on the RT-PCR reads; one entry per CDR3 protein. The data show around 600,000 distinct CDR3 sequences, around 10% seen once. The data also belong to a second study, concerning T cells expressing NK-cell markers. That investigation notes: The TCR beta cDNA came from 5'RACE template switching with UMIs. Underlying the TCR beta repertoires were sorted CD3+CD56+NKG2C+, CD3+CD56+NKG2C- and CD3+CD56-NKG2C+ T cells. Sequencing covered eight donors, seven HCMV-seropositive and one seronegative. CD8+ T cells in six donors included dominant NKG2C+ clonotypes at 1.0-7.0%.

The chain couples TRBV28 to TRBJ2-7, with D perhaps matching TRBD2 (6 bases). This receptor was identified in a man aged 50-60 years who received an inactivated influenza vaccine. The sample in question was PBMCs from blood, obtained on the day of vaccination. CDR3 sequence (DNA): TGTGCCAGCGTGGGGGGATACGAGCAGTACTTC. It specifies CASVGGYEQYF.